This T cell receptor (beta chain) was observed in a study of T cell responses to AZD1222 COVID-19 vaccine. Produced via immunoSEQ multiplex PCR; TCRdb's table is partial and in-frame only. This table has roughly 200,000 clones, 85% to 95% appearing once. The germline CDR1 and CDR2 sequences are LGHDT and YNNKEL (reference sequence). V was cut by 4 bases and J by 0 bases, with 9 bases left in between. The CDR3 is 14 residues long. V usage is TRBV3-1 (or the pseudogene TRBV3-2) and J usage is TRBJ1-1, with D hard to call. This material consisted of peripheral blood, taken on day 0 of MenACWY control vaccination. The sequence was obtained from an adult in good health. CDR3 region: CASSPRTVNTEAFF. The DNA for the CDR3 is TGTGCCAGCAGCCCGCGGACGGTGAACACTGAAGCTTTCTTT.